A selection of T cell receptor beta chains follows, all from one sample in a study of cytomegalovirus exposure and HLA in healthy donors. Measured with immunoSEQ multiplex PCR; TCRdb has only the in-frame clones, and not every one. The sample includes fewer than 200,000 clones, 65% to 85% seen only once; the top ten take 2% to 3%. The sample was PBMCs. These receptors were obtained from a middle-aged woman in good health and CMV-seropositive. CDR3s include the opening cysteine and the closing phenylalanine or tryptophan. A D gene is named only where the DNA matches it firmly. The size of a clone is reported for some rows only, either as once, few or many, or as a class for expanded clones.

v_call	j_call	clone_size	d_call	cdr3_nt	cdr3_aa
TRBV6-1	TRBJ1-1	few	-	TGTGCCAGCAGTTCCGGACAGTGGACTGAAGCTTTCTTT	CASSSGQWTEAFF
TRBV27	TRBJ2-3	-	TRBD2	TGTGCCAGCAGTTCCCGCGGGAGGTCAGATACGCAGTATTTT	CASSSRGRSDTQYF
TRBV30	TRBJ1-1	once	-	TGTGCCTGGTTCTCCTTTATGGGGAGAACTGAAGCTTTCTTT	CAWFSFMGRTEAFF
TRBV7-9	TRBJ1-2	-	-	TGTGCCAGCAGCTTAGAGACCCCGGGGGGCTACACCTTC	CASSLETPGGYTF
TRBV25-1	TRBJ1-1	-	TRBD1	TGTGCCAGCAGTGAAGGAGGGACAGGAGCTAACACTGAAGCTTTCTTT	CASSEGGTGANTEAFF
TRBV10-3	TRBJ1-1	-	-	TGTGCCATCAGTCCAGGACAGACGATGAACACTGAAGCTTTCTTT	CAISPGQTMNTEAFF
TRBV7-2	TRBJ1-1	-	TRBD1	TGTGCCAGCAGCCCTACAACAAGACAGGGTTACACTGAAGCTTTCTTT	CASSPTTRQGYTEAFF
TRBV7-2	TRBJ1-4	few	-	TGTGCCAGCAGCTTAAACAGGGTAGACGAAAAACTGTTTTTT	CASSLNRVDEKLFF
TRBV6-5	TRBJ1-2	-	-	TGTGCCAGCAGTTACGTCCAAAACACAGGGACGCATGGCTACACCTTC	CASSYVQNTGTHGYTF
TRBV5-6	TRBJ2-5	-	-	TGTGCCAGCAGCTATGGACAGCAAGAGACCCAGTACTTC	CASSYGQQETQYF
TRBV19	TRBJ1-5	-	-	TGTGCCAGTAGTATACTAACGGGGAGCAATCAGCCCCAGCATTTT	CASSILTGSNQPQHF
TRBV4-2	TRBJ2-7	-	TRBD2	TGTGCCAGCAGCCAAGATCTGGTGACTAGCGGCTACGAGCAGTACTTC	CASSQDLVTSGYEQYF
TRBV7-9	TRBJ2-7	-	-	TGTGCCAGCAGCTTAGTGGGGGCAGGGCGGGAGCAGTACTTC	CASSLVGAGREQYF
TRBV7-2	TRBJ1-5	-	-	TGTGCCAGCAGCTTAGTAGGGGGAGGGGATCAGCCCCAGCATTTT	CASSLVGGGDQPQHF
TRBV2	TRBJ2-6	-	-	TGTGCCAGCAGTGAAAGTATGGGGGCGACTGGGGCCAACGTCCTGACTTTC	CASSESMGATGANVLTF
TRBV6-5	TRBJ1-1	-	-	TGTGCCAGCGGACCGGGGGGTAGAGGCACTGAAGCTTTCTTT	CASGPGGRGTEAFF
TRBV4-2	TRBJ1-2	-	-	TGTGCCAGCAGCCAAGATAACTTCAACTATGGCTACACCTTC	CASSQDNFNYGYTF
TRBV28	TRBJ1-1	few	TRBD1	TGTGCCAGCAGAAAGGGACAGGGAGGCGAAGCTTTCTTT	CASRKGQGGEAFF
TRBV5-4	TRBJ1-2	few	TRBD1	TGTGCCAGCAGCTCCTCGATCCAGGGGGCTATGGGTGGCTACACCTTC	CASSSSIQGAMGGYTF
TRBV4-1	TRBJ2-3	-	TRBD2	TGCGCCAGCAGCCGAAAACTAGCGGGAGAGGCAGATACGCAGTATTTT	CASSRKLAGEADTQYF
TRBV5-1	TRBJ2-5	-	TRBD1	TGCGCCAGCAGCCGGACAGGGGAGCAGACCCAGTACTTC	CASSRTGEQTQYF
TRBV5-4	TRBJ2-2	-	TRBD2	TGTGCCAGCAGCCCTCCGGGACTAGCGGGACCTAACACCGGGGAGCTGTTTTTT	CASSPPGLAGPNTGELFF
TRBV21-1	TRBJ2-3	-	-	TGTGCCAGCAGCAAGGACCGGGGGGGGGCGGGAGGGCGAGATACGCAGTATTTT	CASSKDRGGAGGRDTQYF
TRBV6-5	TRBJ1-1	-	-	TGTGCCAGCGTTCGGGGAGAGGGCACTGAAGCTTTCTTT	CASVRGEGTEAFF
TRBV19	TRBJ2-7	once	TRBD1	TGTGCCAGTAGTACAACAGGGGCTCCCTCCTACGAGCAGTACTTC	CASSTTGAPSYEQYF
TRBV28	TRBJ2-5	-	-	TGTGCCAGCTCCGGGGAAGCGGGCATTCGGGAGACCCAGTACTTC	CASSGEAGIRETQYF
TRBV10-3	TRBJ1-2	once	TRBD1	TGTGCCATCAGCCCGGGACAGGAAAACTATGGCTACACCTTC	CAISPGQENYGYTF
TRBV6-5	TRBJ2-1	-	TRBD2	TGTGCCAGCAGTTACTCGCCAGCGGGGGGGCCAAATGAGCAGTTCTTC	CASSYSPAGGPNEQFF
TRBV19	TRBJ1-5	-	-	TGTGCCAGTAGTACTGAGAATCAGCCCCAGCATTTT	CASSTENQPQHF
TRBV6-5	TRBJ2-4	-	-	TGTGCCGCGATCGAGCGTGTCAAAAACATTCAGTACTTC	CAAIERVKNIQYF
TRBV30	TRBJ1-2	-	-	TGTGCCTGGAGTCAAGGGGTTTATGGCTACACCTTC	CAWSQGVYGYTF
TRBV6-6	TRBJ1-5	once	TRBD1	TGTGCCAGCAGTTACTTGGGACAGGACAATCAGCCCCAGCATTTT	CASSYLGQDNQPQHF
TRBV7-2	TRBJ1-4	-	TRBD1	TGTGCCAGCAGCTCCCAGACAGGGATCGGGGAAAAACTGTTTTTT	CASSSQTGIGEKLFF
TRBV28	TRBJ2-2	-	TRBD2	TGTGCCAGCAGAACATACGCGGGGGATGGCACCGGGGAGCTGTTTTTT	CASRTYAGDGTGELFF
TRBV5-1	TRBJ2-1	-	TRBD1	TGCGCCAGCTCCGAGGGGGCAGACTCCTACAATGAGCAGTTCTTC	CASSEGADSYNEQFF
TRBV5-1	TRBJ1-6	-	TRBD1	TGCGCCAGCAGCTTGGCGGACAGGGATAATTCACCCCTCCACTTT	CASSLADRDNSPLHF
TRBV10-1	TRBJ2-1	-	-	TGCGCCAGCAGTGAGTTCGCGGCCAGCTCCTACAATGAGCAGTTCTTC	CASSEFAASSYNEQFF
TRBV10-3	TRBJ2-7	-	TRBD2	TGTGCCATCAGACCCTCCGGGGGGGACGAGCAGTACTTC	CAIRPSGGDEQYF
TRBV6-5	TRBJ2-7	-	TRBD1	TGTGCCAGCAGCAGGGAGGACAGGGCGGGGGAGCAGTACTTC	CASSREDRAGEQYF
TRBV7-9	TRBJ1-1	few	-	TGTGCCAGCAGCTCCCCCGGAACAGTTCAAGCTTTCTTT	CASSSPGTVQAFF
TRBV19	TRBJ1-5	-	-	TGTGCCAGTAGTCCCCTACAGGGAGTCAATCAGCCCCAGCATTTT	CASSPLQGVNQPQHF
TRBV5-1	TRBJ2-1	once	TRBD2	TGCGCCAGCAGCTTGAGGCGGGGGGAGGTGAGGAATGAGCAGTTCTTC	CASSLRRGEVRNEQFF
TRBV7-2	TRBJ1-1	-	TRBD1	TGTGCCAGCAGCTTAGCCCGGGACAGGGTAACTGAAGCTTTCTTT	CASSLARDRVTEAFF
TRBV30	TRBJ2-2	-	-	TGTGCCTGGAGTGAGGGGTCAACCTGGACCGGGGAGCTGTTTTTT	CAWSEGSTWTGELFF
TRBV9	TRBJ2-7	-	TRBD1	TGTGCCAGCAGCGTAGATGGGACAGGTTCCTACGAGCAGTACTTC	CASSVDGTGSYEQYF
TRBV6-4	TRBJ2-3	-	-	TGTGCCAGCAGTGAACAGAGTAGCACAGATACGCAGTATTTT	CASSEQSSTDTQYF
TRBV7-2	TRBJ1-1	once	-	TGTGCCAGCAGTCGATCTACTCCAGGGAACACTGAAGCTTTCTTT	CASSRSTPGNTEAFF
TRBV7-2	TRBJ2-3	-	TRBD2	TGTGCCAGCAGCTTTGGACCCACTAGCGCAGATACGCAGTATTTT	CASSFGPTSADTQYF
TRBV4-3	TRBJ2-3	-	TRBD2	TGCGCCTCTACGCTGACTAGCGGGAGCGCAGATACGCAGTATTTT	CASTLTSGSADTQYF
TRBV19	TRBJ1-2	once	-	TGTGCCAGTAGTTTATCTTCGGGAGTATTCTATGGCTACACCTTC	CASSLSSGVFYGYTF
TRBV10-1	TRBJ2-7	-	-	TGCGCCAGCAGTGATTACAGGCCCTACGAGCAGTACTTC	CASSDYRPYEQYF
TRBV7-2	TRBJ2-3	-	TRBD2	TGTGCCAGCAGCCCCCCTGGACTAGCGGGGGGCACAGATACGCAGTATTTT	CASSPPGLAGGTDTQYF
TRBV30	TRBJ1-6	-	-	TGTGCCTCCACCGGAGGGGAAGGATCACCCCTCCACTTT	CASTGGEGSPLHF
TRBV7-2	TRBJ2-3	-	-	TGTGCCAGCAGCTTAGTCGCGGTGAGCACAGATACGCAGTATTTT	CASSLVAVSTDTQYF